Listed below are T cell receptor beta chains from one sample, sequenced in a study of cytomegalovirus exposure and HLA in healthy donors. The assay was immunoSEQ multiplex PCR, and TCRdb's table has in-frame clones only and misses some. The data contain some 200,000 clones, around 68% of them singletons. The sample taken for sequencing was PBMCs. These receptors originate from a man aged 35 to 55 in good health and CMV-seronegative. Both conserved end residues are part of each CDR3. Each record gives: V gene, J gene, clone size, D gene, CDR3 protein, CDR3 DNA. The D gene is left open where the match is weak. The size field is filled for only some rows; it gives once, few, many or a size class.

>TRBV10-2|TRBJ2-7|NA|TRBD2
CASSVRRGTSGSLSSYEQYF
TGCGCCAGCAGTGTCAGACGTGGGACTAGCGGGAGCCTGAGCTCCTACGAGCAGTACTTC
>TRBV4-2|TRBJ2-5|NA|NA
CASSQDWSYQETQYF
TGTGCCAGCAGCCAAGACTGGAGTTACCAAGAGACCCAGTACTTC
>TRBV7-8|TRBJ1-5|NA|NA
CASSHTWAGDNQPQHF
TGTGCCAGCAGTCACACGTGGGCAGGGGATAATCAGCCCCAGCATTTT
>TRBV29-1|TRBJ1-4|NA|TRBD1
CSVGKGGVANEKLFF
TGCAGCGTTGGAAAAGGGGGCGTCGCTAATGAAAAACTGTTTTTT
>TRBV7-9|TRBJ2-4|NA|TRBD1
CSSSSTGAKAKNIQYF
TGTTCCAGCAGCTCGACAGGGGCTAAAGCCAAAAACATTCAGTACTTC
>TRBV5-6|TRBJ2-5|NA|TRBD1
CASSLKGTEYQYF
TGTGCCAGCAGCCTAAAAGGGACAGAGTACCAGTACTTC
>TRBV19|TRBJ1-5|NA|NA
CASNPPGWNQPQHF
TGTGCCAGTAACCCCCCGGGTTGGAATCAGCCCCAGCATTTT
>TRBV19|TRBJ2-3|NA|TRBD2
CASSILSMTSGLTDTQYF
TGTGCCAGTAGTATCCTCTCAATGACTAGCGGACTCACAGATACGCAGTATTTT
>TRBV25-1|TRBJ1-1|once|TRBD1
CASSGDRNTEAFF
TGTGCCAGCAGTGGGGACAGGAACACTGAAGCTTTCTTT
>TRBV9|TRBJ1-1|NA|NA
CASSARFGQLNTEAFF
TGTGCCAGCAGCGCACGATTCGGACAGTTGAACACTGAAGCTTTCTTT
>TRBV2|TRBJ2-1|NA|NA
CASSATVYEQFF
TGTGCCAGCAGCGCGACTGTGTATGAGCAGTTCTTC
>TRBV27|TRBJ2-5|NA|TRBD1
CASSLLGGRDRGRETQYF
TGTGCCAGCAGTTTATTAGGGGGCAGGGACAGGGGGCGGGAGACCCAGTACTTC
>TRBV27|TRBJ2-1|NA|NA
CASRSTGILNEQFF
TGTGCCAGCAGGTCAACAGGAATTCTAAATGAGCAGTTCTTC
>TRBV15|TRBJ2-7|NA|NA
CATSRDPLREQYF
TGTGCCACCAGCAGAGATCCACTGCGGGAGCAGTACTTC
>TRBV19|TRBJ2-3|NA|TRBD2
CASSRSSGSPADTQYF
TGTGCCAGTAGTCGGTCTAGCGGGAGTCCCGCAGATACGCAGTATTTT
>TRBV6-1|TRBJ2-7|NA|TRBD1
CASSADRASSYEQYF
TGTGCCAGCAGTGCGGACAGGGCGAGCTCCTACGAGCAGTACTTC
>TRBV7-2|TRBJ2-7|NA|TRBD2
CASTTGLDYEQYF
TGTGCCAGCACCACGGGACTAGACTACGAGCAGTACTTC
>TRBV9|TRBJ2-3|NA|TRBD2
CASPQRRVQKGLGLAYTDTQYF
TGTGCCAGCCCGCAGCGTAGAGTTCAGAAAGGATTGGGACTAGCCTACACAGATACGCAGTATTTT
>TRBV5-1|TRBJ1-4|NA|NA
CASSRGLSVNEKLFF
TGCGCCAGCAGCCGCGGATTATCGGTTAATGAAAAACTGTTTTTT
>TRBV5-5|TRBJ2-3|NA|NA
CASSYGLSASTDTQYF
TGTGCCAGCAGCTACGGACTATCGGCTAGCACAGATACGCAGTATTTT
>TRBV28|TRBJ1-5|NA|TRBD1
CATLTGGYSNQPQHF
TGTGCCACCTTAACAGGGGGTTATAGCAATCAGCCCCAGCATTTT
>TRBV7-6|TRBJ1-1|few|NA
CASSLASGGLGETEAFF
TGTGCCAGCAGCTTAGCGAGCGGAGGGTTGGGCGAAACTGAAGCTTTCTTT
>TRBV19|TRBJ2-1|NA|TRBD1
CASSSGQGREQFF
TGTGCCAGTAGTAGCGGACAGGGTCGTGAGCAGTTCTTC
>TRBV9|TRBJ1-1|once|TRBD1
CASSPGDRANTEAFF
TGTGCCAGCAGCCCGGGGGACAGGGCGAACACTGAAGCTTTCTTT
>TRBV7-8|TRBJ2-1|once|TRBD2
CASSLITGTSGRGNEQFF
TGTGCCAGCAGCTTAATAACCGGGACTAGCGGGAGGGGTAATGAGCAGTTCTTC
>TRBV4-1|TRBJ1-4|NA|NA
CASSQLTRQEKLFF
TGCGCCAGCAGCCAACTTACCCGACAGGAAAAACTGTTTTTT
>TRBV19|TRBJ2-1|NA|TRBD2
CASTPRDSGGSYNEQFF
TGTGCCAGTACCCCACGGGATAGCGGGGGATCCTACAATGAGCAGTTCTTC
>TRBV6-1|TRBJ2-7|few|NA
CASSGIQGIRTYEQYF
TGTGCCAGCAGTGGAATTCAGGGGATACGGACCTACGAGCAGTACTTC
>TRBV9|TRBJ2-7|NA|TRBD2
CASSVGSSGGSYEQYF
TGTGCCAGCAGCGTAGGGAGTAGCGGGGGCTCCTACGAGCAGTACTTC
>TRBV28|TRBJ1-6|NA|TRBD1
CASSFAGTDNSPLHF
TGTGCCAGCAGTTTCGCCGGGACAGATAATTCACCCCTCCACTTT
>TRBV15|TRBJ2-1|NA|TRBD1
CATSRGTGTGEDNEQFF
TGTGCCACCAGCAGAGGCACCGGGACAGGGGAGGACAATGAGCAGTTCTTC
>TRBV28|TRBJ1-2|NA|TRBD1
CASSHRQGRSNYGYTF
TGTGCCAGCAGCCACCGACAGGGTCGGTCTAACTATGGCTACACCTTC